The 17 T cell receptor beta chains presented below share a single source sample, sequenced in a study of T cells in localized non-small cell lung cancer. The table came from immunoSEQ multiplex PCR; TCRdb's copy has only in-frame clones and leaves some out. The repertoire includes 60,000 to 85,000 clones, approximately 87% of them detected once, and about a fifth sits in the top ten. The sequenced sample was peripheral blood, obtained before any cancer treatment. All receptors come from a male donor aged 60 or over with stage III squamous cell lung carcinoma.

The chain recombines TRBV2 with TRBJ2-3, with D tentatively TRBD2 (6 bases). Per germline, CDR1 SNHLY and CDR2 FYNNEI. The V end lost 4 bases, the J end lost 6 bases, and 8 bases lay between the germline ends. The CDR3 is 12 residues long. The CDR3 region has the DNA TGTGCCAGCAGTGTTCGGGGGGATACGCAGTATTTT. Translation: CASSVRGDTQYF.

The CDR3 loop is CASSRDRTDTGELFF. CDR3 DNA: TGTGCCAGCAGCCGCGACAGGACCGACACCGGGGAGCTGTTTTTT. The rearrangement joins TRBV7-3 to TRBJ2-2, with D maybe TRBD1 (6 bases). Trimming removed 5 bases from V and 3 bases from J, with 13 bases in between. This CDR3 comprises 15 residues. Germline-derived CDR1 and CDR2 are SGHTA and FQGTGA.

This clone is a singleton in its sample. This chain joins TRBV29-1 and TRBJ1-2, with 9 nucleotides matching TRBD1. The germline V gene encodes CDR1 SQVTM and CDR2 ANQGSEA. CDR3 length: 15 residues. After removal of 7 bases from V and 8 bases from J, the junction contained 17 bases not matched to a gene. CDR3: CSAERDRVPHYGYTF. The CDR3 DNA reads as TGCAGCGCTGAGCGGGACAGGGTACCCCATTACGGCTACACCTTC.

The rearrangement uses TRBV15 and TRBJ1-2; unclear D gene. Germline lookup yields CDR1 LNHNV and CDR2 YYDKDF (reference sequence). Trimming removed 0 bases from V and 4 bases from J, with 9 bases in between. The CDR3 runs to 14 residues. In DNA, the CDR3 is TGTGCCACCAGCAGAGATAAAGCTACCTATGGCTACACCTTC. This gives the protein CATSRDKATYGYTF.

This chain links TRBV12-5 with TRBJ2-1; D is uncertain. CDR3 size: 16 residues. V lost 5 bases and J 5 bases, leaving 19 bases between the germline ends. Per the germline V gene, CDR1 is LGHNT and CDR2 is FRNRAP. This CDR3 is CASGNIRFGWDNEQFF. The CDR3 DNA is TGTGCTAGTGGTAATATTAGGTTTGGTTGGGACAATGAGCAGTTCTTC.

This chain links TRBV6-5 with TRBJ1-2; D unresolved. Per the germline V gene, CDR1 is MNHEY and CDR2 is SVGAGI. The CDR3 consists of 13 residues. Deletions cut 2 bases from V and 6 bases from J, with 10 bases between. The CDR3 sequence is CASSYGLKDGYTF. The CDR3 DNA reads TGTGCCAGCAGTTACGGACTTAAGGATGGCTACACCTTC.

CDR3 sequence reads: CASSAGTGGAFEAFF. The CDR3 DNA reads as TGTGCCAGCAGTGCCGGGACAGGGGGCGCATTTGAAGCTTTCTTT. The J gene is TRBJ1-1, the V gene TRBV2, with 12 bases lining up with TRBD1. CDR1 SNHLY and CDR2 FYNNEI come from the germline V gene. V lost 4 bases and J lost 7; bases outside the gene matches: 7. The CDR3 runs to 15 residues.

The chain carries TRBV5-1 and TRBJ2-2, with 9 bases that match TRBD1. Unmatched junction bases numbered 7, after V lost 1 base and J lost 6 bases. Germline CDR1 is SGHRS and CDR2 is YFSETQ. The CDR3 totals 16 residues. CDR3 amino acids: CASSLSGQGRAGELFF. The CDR3 bases are TGCGCCAGCAGCTTGTCGGGACAGGGAAGAGCCGGGGAGCTGTTTTTT.

This chain joins TRBV5-1 and TRBJ1-4; 8 bases are a match to TRBD1. CDR3 length: 15 amino acids. CDR1 SGHRS and CDR2 YFSETQ come from the germline V gene. V shed 4 bases and J 3 bases; nucleotides not matched to a gene: 5. The CDR3 DNA is TGCGCCAGCAGCCGACAGGGGCTGGCTAATGAAAAACTGTTTTTT. Residues: CASSRQGLANEKLFF.

The chain links TRBV11-2 to TRBJ2-1; weak D call: TRBD1 (6 bases). This CDR3 comprises 16 residues. V was trimmed by 5 bases and J by 0 bases, leaving 14 bases between them. Germline V gives CDR1 SGHAT, CDR2 FQNNGV. This CDR3 reads CASSPLRGSSYNEQFF. In DNA, the CDR3 is TGTGCCAGCAGCCCCCTAAGGGGGAGCTCCTACAATGAGCAGTTCTTC. The full variable domain, in which reference TRBV11-2 and TRBJ2-1 provide the parts outside the CDR3, is EAGVAQSPRYKIIEKRQSVAFWCNPISGHATLYWYQQILGQGPKLLIQFQNNGVVDDSQLPKDRFSAERLKGVDSTLKIQPAKLEDSAVYLCASSPLRGSSYNEQFFGPGTRLTVL.

The chain joins TRBV9 to TRBJ2-2; D not certain. The V gene's germline CDR1 is SGDLS and CDR2 YYNGEE. Trimming cost V 10 bases and J 0 bases, with 19 bases left between them. CDR3 size: 16 residues. In nucleotides, the CDR3 is TGTGCCTTTACCGTGAGAGAGGAATCGAACACCGGGGAGCTGTTTTTT. It specifies CAFTVREESNTGELFF.

This sequence joins TRBV7-2 and TRBJ1-1; 8 bases agree with TRBD1. The trim removed 1 base at V and 3 bases at J, leaving 13 bases unmatched. CDR1 is SGHTA, CDR2 FQGNSA, per germline. This CDR3 has 18 amino acids. The CDR3 nucleotides read TGTGCCAGCAGCTTAGTAGTTTTGACAGGGGAGTTGGACACTGAAGCTTTCTTT. It translates to CASSLVVLTGELDTEAFF.

A single count supports this clone. The CDR3 spells CASSLAGSGLDTQYF. For the CDR3, the DNA is TGTGCCAGCAGCTTAGCTGGGTCGGGCTTAGATACGCAGTATTTT. The chain has TRBV7-2 and TRBJ2-3; D gene ambiguous. The V gene lost 0 bases and the J gene lost 5 bases, with 12 bases spanning the gap. Looked up from germline, CDR1 is SGHTA and CDR2 is FQGNSA. The CDR3 is made up of 15 amino acids.

V usage is TRBV18 and J usage is TRBJ1-3; D is possibly TRBD1 (6 bases). Germline CDR1 KGHSH, CDR2 LQKENI. The CDR3 contains 14 residues. Trimming pared 5 bases from V and 4 bases from J, leaving 12 bases between. The CDR3 loop reads CASSAGAAGNTIYF. CDR3 DNA: TGTGCCAGCTCAGCAGGGGCCGCAGGAAACACCATATATTTT.

The V call is TRBV6-6, the J call TRBJ1-5, with D perhaps matching TRBD1 (5 bases). This CDR3 spans 15 amino acids. Germline lookup yields CDR1 MNHNY and CDR2 SVGAGI (reference sequence). V was shortened by 0 bases and J by 3 bases, with 9 bases between the two germline ends. CDR3 bases: TGTGCCAGCAGTTACTCGGGGGGGAACAATCAGCCCCAGCATTTT. Translated, it gives CASSYSGGNNQPQHF.

The chain links TRBV6-5 to TRBJ1-5; the match to TRBD1 covers 10 bases. Trimming at V came to 6 bases and at J to 7 bases, leaving 9 bases not matched to a gene. This CDR3 contains 15 residues. Per the germline V gene, CDR1 is MNHEY and CDR2 is SVGAGI. CDR3 nucleotide sequence: TGTGCCAGCAGGCGGACAGGGGGGTTCGGCCAGCCCCAGCATTTT. This gives the protein CASRRTGGFGQPQHF.

V and J are TRBV6-5 and TRBJ2-5; D is uncertain. The V and J ends lost 6 bases and 2 bases respectively, with 10 bases between them. This CDR3 has 13 residues. CDR1 is MNHEY and CDR2 is SVGAGI in the germline V gene. The CDR3 loop is CASRPLVQETQYF. DNA of the CDR3: TGTGCCAGCAGACCACTTGTTCAAGAGACCCAGTACTTC.